This T cell receptor beta chain was obtained from a study of PD-1 blockade in classical Hodgkin lymphoma. Concerning this clone: The target antigen is unknown.

Germline CDR1 MNHNS, CDR2 SASEGT. V was cut by 7 bases and J by 7 bases, with 10 bases left in between. The CDR3 sequence is 11 residues long. Time point of the sample: cycle 4 day 1 (C4D1), after 6 weeks of nivolumab. Following autologous stem cell transplantation, relapse occurred in every patient, and exposure to brentuximab vedotin varied. Isolation of CD4+ T cells from thawed PBMCs was performed by magnetic negative selection. Overall study results and limits: By C4D1 there was a significant rise in CD4+ TCR diversity but not in CD8+ TCR diversity. Those starting nivolumab under 1 year post-ASCT were excluded.

Clones were sequenced by immunoSEQ multiplex PCR, and TCRdb holds only the in-frame ones, with some missing. The sample contains approximately 28,000 clones, approximately 79% of which appear only once. This sample comprised CD4+ T cells from blood, obtained before the fourth cycle of nivolumab. The TCR sequence derives from a human donor with classical Hodgkin lymphoma. J is TRBJ1-1 and V is TRBV6-1; D is undetermined. In nucleotides, the CDR3 is TGTGCCAGCACTACCCCCTTTGAAGCTTTCTTT. Amino acids: CASTTPFEAFF.